This TCR beta chain was identified in a study of prognosis after radiotherapy for stage I lung cancer. Findings and caveats of the study: Frequencies of TRBV and TRBJ gene use reportedly varied by whether patients had metastases. It was in patients who developed distant metastases that Shannon entropy after stereotactic body radiation therapy was lower.

A remark on this clonotype: Its cognate antigen is unknown. A much larger clonotype is one base distant, so this may be a read error.

This CDR3 is built from 14 residues. Germline loops: CDR1 SSHAT, CDR2 FNYEAQ (reference sequence). V was cut by 6 bases and J by 8 bases, with 19 bases left in between. TCR beta CDR3 was amplified from genomic DNA by two-round multiplex PCR. Every TRBV and TRBJ gene had its own specific primer in first-round PCR. Universal primers were used for second-round PCR. TCRdb re-called the multiplex PCR reads with MiXCR, one entry per CDR3 protein. The sample comprises about 31,000 distinct CDR3 sequences, under 35% of which are singletons, and 30% to 40% rests with the top ten. The chain links TRBV7-7 to TRBJ2-5, with D unclear. The specimen comprised PBMCs, sampled before or after stereotactic body radiation therapy (not recorded which). This receptor was taken from a donor aged 50 or older with non-small cell lung cancer. This chain's CDR3 is CASSSSRVADTQYF. CDR3 DNA sequence: TGTGCCAGCAGTTCATCTCGGGTGGCAGATACCCAGTACTTC.